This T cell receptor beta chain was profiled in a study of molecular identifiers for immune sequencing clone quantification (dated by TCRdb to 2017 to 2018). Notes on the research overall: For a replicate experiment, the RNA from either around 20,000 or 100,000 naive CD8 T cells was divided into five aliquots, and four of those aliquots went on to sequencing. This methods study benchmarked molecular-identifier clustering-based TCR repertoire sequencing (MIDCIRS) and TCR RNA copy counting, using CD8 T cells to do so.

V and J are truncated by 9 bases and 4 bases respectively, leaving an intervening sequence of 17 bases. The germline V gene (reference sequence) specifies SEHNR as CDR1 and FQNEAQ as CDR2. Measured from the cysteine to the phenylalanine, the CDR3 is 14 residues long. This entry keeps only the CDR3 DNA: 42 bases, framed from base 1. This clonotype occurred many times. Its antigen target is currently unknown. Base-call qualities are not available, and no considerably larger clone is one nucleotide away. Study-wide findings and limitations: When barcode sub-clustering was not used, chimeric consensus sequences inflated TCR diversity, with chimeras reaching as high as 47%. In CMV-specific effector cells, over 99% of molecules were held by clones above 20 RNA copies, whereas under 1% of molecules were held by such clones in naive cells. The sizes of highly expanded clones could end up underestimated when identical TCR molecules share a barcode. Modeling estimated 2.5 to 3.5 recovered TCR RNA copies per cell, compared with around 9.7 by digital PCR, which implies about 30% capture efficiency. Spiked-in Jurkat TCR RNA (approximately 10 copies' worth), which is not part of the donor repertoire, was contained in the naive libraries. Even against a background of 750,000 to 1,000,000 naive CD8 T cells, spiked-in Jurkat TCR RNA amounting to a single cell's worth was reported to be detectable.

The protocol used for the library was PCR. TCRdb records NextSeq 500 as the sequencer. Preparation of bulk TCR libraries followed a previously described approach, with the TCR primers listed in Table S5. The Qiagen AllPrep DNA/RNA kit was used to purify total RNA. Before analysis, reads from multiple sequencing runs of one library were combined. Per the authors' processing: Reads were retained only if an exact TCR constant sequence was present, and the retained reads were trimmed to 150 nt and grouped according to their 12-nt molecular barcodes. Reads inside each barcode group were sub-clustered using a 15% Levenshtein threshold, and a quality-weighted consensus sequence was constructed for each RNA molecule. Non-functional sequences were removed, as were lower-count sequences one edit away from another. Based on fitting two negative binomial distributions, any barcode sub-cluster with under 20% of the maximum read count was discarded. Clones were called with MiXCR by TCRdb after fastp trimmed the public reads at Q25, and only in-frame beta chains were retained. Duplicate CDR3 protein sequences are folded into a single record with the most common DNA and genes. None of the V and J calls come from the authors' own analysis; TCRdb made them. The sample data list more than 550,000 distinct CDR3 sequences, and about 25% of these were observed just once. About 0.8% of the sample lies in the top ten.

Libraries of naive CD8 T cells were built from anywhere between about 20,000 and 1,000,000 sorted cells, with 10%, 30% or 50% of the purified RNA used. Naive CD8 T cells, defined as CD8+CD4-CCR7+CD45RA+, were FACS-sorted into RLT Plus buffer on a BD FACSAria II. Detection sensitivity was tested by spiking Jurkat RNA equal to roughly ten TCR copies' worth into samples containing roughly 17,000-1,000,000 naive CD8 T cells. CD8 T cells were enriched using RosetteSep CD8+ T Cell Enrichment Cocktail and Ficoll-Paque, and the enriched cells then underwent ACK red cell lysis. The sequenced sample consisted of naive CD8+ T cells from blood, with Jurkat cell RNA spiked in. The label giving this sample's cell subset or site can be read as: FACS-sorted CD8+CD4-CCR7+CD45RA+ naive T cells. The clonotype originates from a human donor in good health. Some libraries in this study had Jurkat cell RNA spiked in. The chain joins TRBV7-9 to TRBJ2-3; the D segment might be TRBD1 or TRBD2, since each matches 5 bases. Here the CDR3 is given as CARSPGRRSDTQYF. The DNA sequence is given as TGTGCCAGGTCCCCAGGGAGACGTTCAGATACGCAGTATTTT.